The 25 T cell receptor beta chains reported below all come from one sample, sequenced in a study of cytotoxic CD8 clonotypes in ibrutinib-treated CLL (dated by TCRdb to about 2021). Library preparation employed the immunoSEQ multiplex PCR assay. Here the immuneACCESS table is served through TCRdb, limited to in-frame sequences with V and J called. Missing clones are a known gap in these copies; in checked studies unresolved V genes cover under half, and the rest lacks a known reason. This sample comprises approximately 280,000 clones, approximately 76% of them detected only once. Jointly, the top ten make up approximately 5.1% of the sample. The time point label for this specimen denotes: progressive disease on ibrutinib. The specimen was PBMCs, collected at disease progression, from a patient treated with ibrutinib. The receptor set was obtained from a human donor with chronic lymphocytic leukemia.

This rearrangement joins TRBV9 to TRBJ2-1; 7 bases match TRBD1. The J segment lost 6 bases and the V segment lost 3 bases, leaving 12 bases of the junction unmatched. From germline, CDR1 is SGDLS and CDR2 YYNGEE. This CDR3 contains 16 residues. Here the CDR3 DNA reads TGTGCCAGCAGCGGCATGTCACAGGGGCGCCCCAATGAGCAGTTCTTC. This encodes CASSGMSQGRPNEQFF.

The sample holds one count of this clone. The V gene is TRBV7-9, the J gene TRBJ1-6, with 8 bases identical to TRBD1. With V trimmed by 3 bases and J by 6 bases, 7 bases remained unmatched. The CDR3 runs 16 residues. Germline CDR1 SEHNR, CDR2 FQNEAQ (reference sequence). The CDR3 nucleotides read TGTGCCAGCAGCTTTAAGACAGGGGTCAGTAATTCACCCCTCCACTTT. Translated: CASSFKTGVSNSPLHF.

The chain carries TRBV10-1 and TRBJ2-7; D may be TRBD1 (6 bases). V was clipped by 2 bases and J by 2 bases, with 10 bases between them. This CDR3 contains 14 residues. Germline assignment: CDR1 WNHNN and CDR2 SYGVQD (reference sequence). DNA of the CDR3: TGCGCCAGCAGTGAGAGTCAGGGGCCCTACGAGCAGTACTTC. It translates to CASSESQGPYEQYF.

The V and J genes are TRBV10-3 and TRBJ1-2; no reliable D call. The CDR3 loop spans 13 amino acids. The germline gives CDR1 ENHRY, CDR2 SYGVKD. V was cut by 2 bases and J by 4 bases, with 8 bases left in between. In DNA form, the CDR3 reads TGTGCCATCAGTGAGGGGGAAGTCTATGGCTACACCTTC. This gives the protein CAISEGEVYGYTF.

The J gene is TRBJ2-2, the V gene TRBV29-1; weak D call: TRBD1 (6 bases). Germline CDR1 reads SQVTM; CDR2 reads ANQGSEA. The ends were cut back, 2 bases at V and 6 bases at J, with 13 bases in the middle. The CDR3 contains 14 residues. This CDR3 reads CSVETANRAGELFF. The CDR3, as DNA: TGCAGCGTTGAAACAGCCAACAGGGCCGGGGAGCTGTTTTTT.

This clone was observed a handful of times. This chain joins TRBV27 and TRBJ2-2; TRBD1 is a possible D gene (6 bases). Deletions cut 6 bases from V and 7 bases from J, with 9 bases between. Looked up from germline, CDR1 is MNHEY and CDR2 is SMNVEV (reference sequence). The CDR3 contains 12 residues. The CDR3 loop reads CASRGQFGELFF. CDR3 sequence (DNA): TGTGCCAGCAGAGGACAGTTCGGGGAGCTGTTTTTT.

In its sample, this clone was seen a few times. J is TRBJ2-7 and V is TRBV2, with TRBD1 matching over 9 bases. Per the germline V gene, CDR1 is SNHLY and CDR2 is FYNNEI. The CDR3 sequence is 12 residues long. V shed 6 bases, J shed 3 bases, and the junction held 0 bases outside the gene matches. In DNA form, the CDR3 reads TGTGCCAGCAGGGGACAGGGCTACGAGCAGTACTTC. As protein: CASRGQGYEQYF. The full variable domain, completed using reference TRBV2 and TRBJ2-7, is EPEVTQTPSHQVTQMGQEVILRCVPISNHLYFYWYRQILGQKVEFLVSFYNNEISEKSEIFDDQFSVERPDGSNFTLKIRSTKLEDSAMYFCASRGQGYEQYFGPGTRLTVT.

The rearrangement joins TRBV2 to TRBJ1-1; the match to TRBD1 covers 9 bases. Unmatched junction bases numbered 6, after V lost 7 bases and J lost 3 bases. The CDR3 runs to 14 residues. CDR1 SNHLY and CDR2 FYNNEI come from the germline V gene. The CDR3 DNA reads as TGTGCCAGCACTTCGACAGGGGGGGACACTGAAGCTTTCTTT. As protein: CASTSTGGDTEAFF.

The chain couples TRBV27 to TRBJ2-1; 13 nucleotides line up with TRBD2. The ends lost 10 bases at V and 10 bases at J; junction bases unmatched: 13. The CDR3 covers 15 residues. CDR1 and CDR2 from the germline V gene are MNHEY and SMNVEV (reference sequence). The CDR3 sequence: CATALAGGSFGEQFF. The CDR3 DNA reads as TGTGCCACCGCACTAGCGGGAGGGTCCTTCGGGGAGCAGTTCTTC.

This sequence joins TRBV6-1 and TRBJ1-3, with unresolved D. The V gene lost 2 bases and the J gene lost 7 bases, with 9 bases spanning the gap. The germline gives CDR1 MNHNS, CDR2 SASEGT. The CDR3 runs 13 residues. The CDR3 sequence: CASSELLGNTIYF. The DNA of the CDR3 is TGTGCCAGCAGTGAATTATTAGGGAACACCATATATTTT.

As concerns this clone: Different DNA sequences within this sample yield the same CDR3. CDR3 sequence reads: CASSLPPNEQFF. The DNA of the CDR3 is TGTGCCAGCAGCTTACCCCCTAATGAGCAGTTCTTC. This rearrangement joins TRBV7-2 to TRBJ2-1, with D unclear. Looked up from germline, CDR1 is SGHTA and CDR2 is FQGNSA. V lost 2 bases, J lost 7 bases, and 6 bases lay in between. This CDR3 is built from 12 residues.

The genes are TRBV2 and TRBJ1-2, with D perhaps TRBD1 (5 bases). V shed 4 bases and J shed 3 bases, with 12 bases lying between them. This CDR3 region has 14 residues. CDR1 is SNHLY, CDR2 FYNNEI, per germline. CDR3 DNA: TGTGCCAGCAGTGGCCTCCGGGACGACTATGGCTACACCTTC. Amino acids: CASSGLRDDYGYTF.

This sequence joins TRBV19 and TRBJ2-5; no firm D call. Trimming stripped 5 bases from V and 1 base from J, with 14 bases between. CDR1 and CDR2 (germline): LNHDA, SQIVND (reference sequence). The CDR3 loop spans 15 amino acids. In DNA, the CDR3 is TGTGCCAGTAGTTTGGGCGGAGATTTCCAAGAGACCCAGTACTTC. It encodes CASSLGGDFQETQYF.

This clone has just one count. The J gene is TRBJ2-7, the V gene TRBV29-1, with D perhaps being TRBD1 or TRBD2 (5 bases each). V was clipped by 4 bases and J by 3 bases, with 13 bases between them. Germline V gene lookup returns CDR1 SQVTM and CDR2 ANQGSEA. The CDR3 is 13 amino acids. CDR3 amino acids: CSVAAGSSYEQYF. The CDR3 nucleotides are TGCAGCGTTGCGGCAGGGAGTAGCTACGAGCAGTACTTC.

The V call is TRBV19, the J call TRBJ2-6; D uncertain. The germline V and J ends were trimmed by 3 bases and 4 bases, with 10 bases remaining between them. The CDR3 totals 15 residues. Looked up from germline, CDR1 is LNHDA and CDR2 is SQIVND (reference sequence). The CDR3 DNA sequence: TGTGCCAGTAGTATGAAGGGTGCCGGGGCCAACGTCCTGACTTTC. This sequence encodes CASSMKGAGANVLTF.

V is TRBV12-5 and J is TRBJ2-3, with no clear D. Germline V gene data show CDR1 as LGHNT and CDR2 as FRNRAP. The V end was cut by 6 bases, the J end by 3 bases, with 7 bases between. The CDR3 extends over 12 amino acids. The CDR3: CASGPSTDTQYF. The CDR3 DNA is TGTGCTAGTGGACCCTCAACAGATACGCAGTATTTT. Using reference TRBV12-5 and TRBJ2-3 for the parts outside the CDR3, the full variable domain is DARVTQTPRHKVTEMGQEVTMRCQPILGHNTVFWYRQTMMQGLELLAYFRNRAPLDDSGMPKDRFSAEMPDATLATLKIQPSEPRDSAVYFCASGPSTDTQYFGPGTRLTVL.

The chain recombines TRBV25-1 with TRBJ2-1; TRBD1 agrees at 8 bases. There are 13 residues in the CDR3. V shed 11 bases and J 4 bases; nucleotides not matched to a gene: 7. Germline loops: CDR1 MGHDK, CDR2 SYGVNS. The CDR3 protein is CAARQGQYNEQFF. The CDR3 nucleotides are TGTGCCGCTAGACAGGGGCAGTACAATGAGCAGTTCTTC.

The sample holds many counts of this clone. J is TRBJ2-5 and V is TRBV30; TRBD2 is a possible D gene (6 bases). Germline V CDR1 and CDR2: GTSNPN, SVGIG (reference sequence). V lost 5 bases, J lost 2 bases, and 12 bases lay in between. This CDR3 region has 13 residues. Here the CDR3 DNA reads TGTGCCTGGGATCTAGCGCCTCAAGAGACCCAGTACTTC. Translation: CAWDLAPQETQYF.

This clone turned up a few times. V and J are TRBV28 and TRBJ2-1, with 9 bases lining up with TRBD2. Germline V gene sequence: CDR1 MDHEN, CDR2 SYDVKM. The V and J ends lost 4 bases and 4 bases, in that order; junction bases with no gene match: 8. The CDR3 consists of 16 residues. CDR3 DNA sequence: TGTGCCAGCAGTTCGGCCCGTAGCGGGAGATACAATGAGCAGTTCTTC. Its protein product is CASSSARSGRYNEQFF.

The chain couples TRBV7-3 to TRBJ2-2; no definite D call. Per germline, CDR1 SGHTA and CDR2 FQGTGA. The CDR3 totals 12 residues. With 3 bases removed from V and 7 bases from J, the gap between germline ends came to 6 bases. The CDR3 reads CASSLSSGELFF. CDR3 nucleotide sequence: TGTGCCAGCAGCTTGTCCAGCGGGGAGCTGTTTTTT.

This rearrangement joins TRBV5-4 to TRBJ1-6, with TRBD1 identical over 8 bases. The germline gives CDR1 SGHNT, CDR2 YYREEE (reference sequence). CDR3 length: 14 amino acids. The ends lost 4 bases at V and 7 bases at J; junction bases unmatched: 4. The CDR3 nucleotides read TGTGCCAGCAGCCGGACAGGGAGCAATTCACCCCTCCACTTT. Protein: CASSRTGSNSPLHF.

This clone was recorded only once. The rearrangement links TRBV29-1 to TRBJ2-7; the match to TRBD2 covers 9 bases. Germline CDR1 reads SQVTM; CDR2 reads ANQGSEA. V dropped 4 bases and J dropped 2; count of bases not matched to a gene: 15. The CDR3 is 17 amino acids. The CDR3 region is CSVGKPDWLAGTYEQYF. For the CDR3, the DNA is TGCAGCGTTGGTAAACCTGACTGGCTAGCGGGAACCTACGAGCAGTACTTC.

This clone was seen more than once but under ten times. The CDR3 reads CASSYTSGIYNEQFF. The CDR3 bases are TGTGCCAGCAGCTATACTAGCGGGATCTACAATGAGCAGTTCTTC. The rearrangement uses TRBV7-8 and TRBJ2-1, with 10 bases matching TRBD2. The CDR3 length is 15 residues. J lost 3 bases, V lost 4 bases, and 3 bases had no gene match. Germline V lookup: CDR1 SGHVS, CDR2 FQNEAQ.

This chain links TRBV9 with TRBJ2-5; TRBD1 is a possible D gene (5 bases). Germline CDR1 is SGDLS and CDR2 is YYNGEE. The CDR3 runs 14 residues. V lost 3 bases to trimming and J lost 4 bases, with 13 bases between them. The CDR3 is CASSGRGIAETQYF. CDR3 DNA: TGTGCCAGCAGCGGTAGGGGAATTGCAGAGACCCAGTACTTC.

The rearrangement joins TRBV7-2 to TRBJ1-4; a possible D gene is TRBD1 (5 bases). Trimming removed 4 bases from V and 7 bases from J, with 13 bases in between. The CDR3 is made up of 14 amino acids. CDR1 is SGHTA and CDR2 is FQGNSA in the germline V gene. The DNA of the CDR3 is TGTGCCAGCAGCTACAGGCCTAGCGTTGAAAAACTGTTTTTT. This codes for CASSYRPSVEKLFF. Combining the CDR3 with reference TRBV7-2 and TRBJ1-4 gives the whole variable domain GAGVSQSPSNKVTEKGKDVELRCDPISGHTALYWYRQSLGQGLEFLIYFQGNSAPDKSGLPSDRFSAERTGGSVSTLTIQRTQQEDSAVYLCASSYRPSVEKLFFGSGTQLSVL.